The sequence of this T cell receptor (beta chain) was determined in a study of T cells expressing NK-cell markers. Study-wide results and caveats: Once again these clonotypes came out on top in the CD3+CD56-NKG2C+ fraction of a few donors.

Germline CDR1 is KGHSH and CDR2 is LQKENI. The length of the CDR3 is 15 residues. TCRdb reprocessed the 5' RACE reads and keeps a single row for each CDR3 protein, giving no DNA. This sample's table reports about 150,000 distinct CDR3 sequences. Points on this clonotype: Its specificity is not known.

The V call is TRBV18, the J call TRBJ2-3. The sequence was collected from a woman aged 45-60 years in good health. The sample was blood T cells: a sorted CD56 or NKG2C T cell subset, CD4+ or CD8+ T cells, or bulk PBMC T cells (not recorded which). The CDR3 here is CASSRGETSTDTQYF.